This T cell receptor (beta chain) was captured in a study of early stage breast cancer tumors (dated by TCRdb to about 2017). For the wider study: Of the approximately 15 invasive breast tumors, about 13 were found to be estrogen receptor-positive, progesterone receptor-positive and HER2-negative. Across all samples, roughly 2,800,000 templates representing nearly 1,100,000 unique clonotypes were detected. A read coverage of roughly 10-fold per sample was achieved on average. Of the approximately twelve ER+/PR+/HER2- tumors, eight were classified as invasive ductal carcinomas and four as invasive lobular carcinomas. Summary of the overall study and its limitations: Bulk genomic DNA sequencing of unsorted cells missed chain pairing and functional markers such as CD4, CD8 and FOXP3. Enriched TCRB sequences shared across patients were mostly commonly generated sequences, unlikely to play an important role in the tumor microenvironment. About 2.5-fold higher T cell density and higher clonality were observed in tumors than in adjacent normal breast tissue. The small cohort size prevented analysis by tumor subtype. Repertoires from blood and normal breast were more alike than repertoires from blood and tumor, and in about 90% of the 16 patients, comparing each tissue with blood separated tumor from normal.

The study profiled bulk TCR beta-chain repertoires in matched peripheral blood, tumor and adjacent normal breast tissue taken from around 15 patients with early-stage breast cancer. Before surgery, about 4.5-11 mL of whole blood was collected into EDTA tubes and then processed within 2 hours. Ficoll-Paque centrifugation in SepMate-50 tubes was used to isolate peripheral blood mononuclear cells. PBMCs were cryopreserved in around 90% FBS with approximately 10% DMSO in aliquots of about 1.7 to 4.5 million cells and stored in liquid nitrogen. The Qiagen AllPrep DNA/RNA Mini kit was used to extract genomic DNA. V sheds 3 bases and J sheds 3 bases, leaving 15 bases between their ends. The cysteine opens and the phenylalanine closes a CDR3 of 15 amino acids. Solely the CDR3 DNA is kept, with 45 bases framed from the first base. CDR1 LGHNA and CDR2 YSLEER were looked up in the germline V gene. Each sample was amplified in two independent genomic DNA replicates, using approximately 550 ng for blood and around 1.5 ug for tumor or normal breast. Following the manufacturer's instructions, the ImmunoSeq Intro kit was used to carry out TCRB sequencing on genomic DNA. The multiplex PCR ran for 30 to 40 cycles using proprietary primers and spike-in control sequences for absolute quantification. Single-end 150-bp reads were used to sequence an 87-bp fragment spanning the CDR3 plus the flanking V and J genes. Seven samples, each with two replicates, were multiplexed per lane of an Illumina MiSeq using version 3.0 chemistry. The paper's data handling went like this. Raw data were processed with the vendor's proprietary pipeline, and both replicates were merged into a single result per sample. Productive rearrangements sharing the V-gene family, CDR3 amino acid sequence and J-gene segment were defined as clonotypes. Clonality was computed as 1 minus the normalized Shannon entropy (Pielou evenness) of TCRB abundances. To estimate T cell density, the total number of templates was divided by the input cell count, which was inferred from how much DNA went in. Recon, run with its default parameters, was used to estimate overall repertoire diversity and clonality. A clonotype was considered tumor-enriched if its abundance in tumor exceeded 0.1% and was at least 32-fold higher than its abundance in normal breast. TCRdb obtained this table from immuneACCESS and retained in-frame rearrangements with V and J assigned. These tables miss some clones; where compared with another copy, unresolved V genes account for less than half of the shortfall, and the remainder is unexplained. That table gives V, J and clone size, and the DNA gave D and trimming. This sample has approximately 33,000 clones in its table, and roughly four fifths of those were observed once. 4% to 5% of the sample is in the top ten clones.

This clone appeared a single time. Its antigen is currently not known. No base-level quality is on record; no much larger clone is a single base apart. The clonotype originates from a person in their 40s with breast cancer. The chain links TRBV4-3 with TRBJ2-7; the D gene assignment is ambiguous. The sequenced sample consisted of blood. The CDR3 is CASSQSNSGVYEQYF. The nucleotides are TGCGCCAGCAGCCAGAGCAATAGTGGGGTCTACGAGCAGTACTTC.